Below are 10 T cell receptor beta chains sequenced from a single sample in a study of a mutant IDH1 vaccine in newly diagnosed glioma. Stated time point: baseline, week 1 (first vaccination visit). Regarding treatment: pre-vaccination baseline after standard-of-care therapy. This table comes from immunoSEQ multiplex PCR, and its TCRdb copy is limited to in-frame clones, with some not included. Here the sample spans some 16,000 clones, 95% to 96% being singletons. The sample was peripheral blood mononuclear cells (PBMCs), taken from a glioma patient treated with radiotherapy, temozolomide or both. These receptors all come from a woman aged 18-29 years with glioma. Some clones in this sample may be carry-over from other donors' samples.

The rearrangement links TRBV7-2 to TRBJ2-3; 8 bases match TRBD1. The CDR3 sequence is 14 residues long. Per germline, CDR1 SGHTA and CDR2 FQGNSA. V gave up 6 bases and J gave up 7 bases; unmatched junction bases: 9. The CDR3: CASSYGQGANTQYF. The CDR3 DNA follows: TGTGCCAGCAGTTACGGACAGGGTGCGAATACGCAGTATTTT.

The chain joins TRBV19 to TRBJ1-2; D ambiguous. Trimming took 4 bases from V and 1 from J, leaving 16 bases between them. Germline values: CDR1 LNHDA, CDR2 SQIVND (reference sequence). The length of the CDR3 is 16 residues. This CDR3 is CASSSREGNINYGYTF. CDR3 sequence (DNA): TGTGCCAGTAGTAGTCGTGAAGGGAATATTAACTATGGCTACACCTTC.

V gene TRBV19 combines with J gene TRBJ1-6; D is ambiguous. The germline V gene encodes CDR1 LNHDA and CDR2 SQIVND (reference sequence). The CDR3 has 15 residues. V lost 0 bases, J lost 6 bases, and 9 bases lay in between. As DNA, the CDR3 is TGTGCCAGTAGTATAGATCCGACGGTTAATTCACCCCTCCACTTT. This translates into CASSIDPTVNSPLHF.

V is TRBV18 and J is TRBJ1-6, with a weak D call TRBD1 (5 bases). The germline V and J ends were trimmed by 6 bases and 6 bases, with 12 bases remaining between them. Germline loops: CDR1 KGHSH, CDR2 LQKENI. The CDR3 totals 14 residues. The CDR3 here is CASSPTEGNSPLHF. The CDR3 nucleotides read TGTGCCAGCTCCCCGACAGAGGGTAATTCACCCCTCCACTTT. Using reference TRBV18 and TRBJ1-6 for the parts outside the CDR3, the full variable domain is NAGVMQNPRHLVRRRGQEARLRCSPMKGHSHVYWYRQLPEEGLKFMVYLQKENIIDESGMPKERFSAEFPKEGPSILRIQQVVRGDSAAYFCASSPTEGNSPLHFGNGTRLTVT.

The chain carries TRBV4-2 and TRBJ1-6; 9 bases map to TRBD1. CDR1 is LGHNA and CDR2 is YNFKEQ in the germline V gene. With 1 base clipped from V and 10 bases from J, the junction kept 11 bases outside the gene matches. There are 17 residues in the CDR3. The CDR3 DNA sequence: TGTGCCAGCAGCCAAGTTGGGGGGACAGGGCGGGGATCACCCCTCCACTTT. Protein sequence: CASSQVGGTGRGSPLHF.

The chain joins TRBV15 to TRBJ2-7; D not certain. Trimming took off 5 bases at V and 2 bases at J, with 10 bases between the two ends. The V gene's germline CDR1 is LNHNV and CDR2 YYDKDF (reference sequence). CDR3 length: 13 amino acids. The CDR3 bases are TGTGCCACCAGCCCCGGGTCTACCTACGAGCAGTACTTC. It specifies CATSPGSTYEQYF.

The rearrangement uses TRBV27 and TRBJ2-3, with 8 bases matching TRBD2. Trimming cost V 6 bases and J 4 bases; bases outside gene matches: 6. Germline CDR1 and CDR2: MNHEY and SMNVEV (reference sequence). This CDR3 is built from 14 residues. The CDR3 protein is CASRAGGASDTQYF. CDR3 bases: TGTGCCAGCAGGGCGGGGGGCGCTTCAGATACGCAGTATTTT.

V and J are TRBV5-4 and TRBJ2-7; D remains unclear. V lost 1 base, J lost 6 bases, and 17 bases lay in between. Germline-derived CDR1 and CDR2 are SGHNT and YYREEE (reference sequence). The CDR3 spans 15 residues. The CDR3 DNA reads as TGTGCCAGCAGCTTGCTGACCCACGAAAACCCCGAGCAGTACTTC. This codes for CASSLLTHENPEQYF.

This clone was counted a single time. As DNA, the CDR3 is TGCAGCGTCGGTGCAGATTATGGCTACACCTTC. Translating gives CSVGADYGYTF. The chain recombines TRBV29-1 with TRBJ1-2; D unclear. V was pared by 6 bases and J by 5 bases, with 10 bases between. The CDR3 has 11 amino acids. CDR1 SQVTM and CDR2 ANQGSEA come from the germline V gene. The variable domain in full, with the rest retrieved from reference TRBV29-1 and TRBJ1-2, is SAVISQKPSRDICQRGTSLTIQCQVDSQVTMMFWYRQQPGQSLTLIATANQGSEATYESGFVIDKFPISRPNLTFSTLTVSNMSPEDSSIYLCSVGADYGYTFGSGTRLTVV.

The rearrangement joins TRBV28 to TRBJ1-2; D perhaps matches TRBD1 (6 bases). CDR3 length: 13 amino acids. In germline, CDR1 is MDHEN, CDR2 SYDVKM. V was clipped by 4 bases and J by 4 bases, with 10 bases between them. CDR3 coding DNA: TGTGCCAGCAGTTCGAAGACAGGCTATGGCTACACCTTC. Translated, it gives CASSSKTGYGYTF.